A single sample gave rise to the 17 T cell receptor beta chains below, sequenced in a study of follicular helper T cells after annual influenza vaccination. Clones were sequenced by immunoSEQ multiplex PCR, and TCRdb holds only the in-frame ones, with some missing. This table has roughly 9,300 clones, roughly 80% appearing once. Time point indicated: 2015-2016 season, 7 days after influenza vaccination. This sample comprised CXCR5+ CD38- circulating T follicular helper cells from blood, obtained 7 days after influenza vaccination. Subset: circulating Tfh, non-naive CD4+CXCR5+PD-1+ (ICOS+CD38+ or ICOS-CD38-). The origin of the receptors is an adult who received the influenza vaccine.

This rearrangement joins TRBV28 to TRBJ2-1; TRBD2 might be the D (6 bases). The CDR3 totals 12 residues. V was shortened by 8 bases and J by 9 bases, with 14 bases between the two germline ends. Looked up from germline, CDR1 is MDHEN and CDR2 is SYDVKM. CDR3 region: CASVGGLGEQFF. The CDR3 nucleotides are TGTGCCAGCGTCGGGGGACTGGGTGAGCAGTTCTTC.

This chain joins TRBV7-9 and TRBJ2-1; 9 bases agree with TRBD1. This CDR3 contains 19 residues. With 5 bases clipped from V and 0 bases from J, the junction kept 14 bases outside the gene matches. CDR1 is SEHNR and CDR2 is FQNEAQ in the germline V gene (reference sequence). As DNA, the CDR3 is TGTGCCAGCAGCGCCGTCCCGGGACAGGGATCGAGCTCCTACAATGAGCAGTTCTTC. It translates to CASSAVPGQGSSSYNEQFF.

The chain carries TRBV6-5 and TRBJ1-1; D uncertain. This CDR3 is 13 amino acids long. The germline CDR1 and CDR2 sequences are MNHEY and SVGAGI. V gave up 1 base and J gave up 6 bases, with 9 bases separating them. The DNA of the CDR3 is TGTGCCAGCAGTTACTTAGGGTTCTCTGAAGCTTTCTTT. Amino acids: CASSYLGFSEAFF.

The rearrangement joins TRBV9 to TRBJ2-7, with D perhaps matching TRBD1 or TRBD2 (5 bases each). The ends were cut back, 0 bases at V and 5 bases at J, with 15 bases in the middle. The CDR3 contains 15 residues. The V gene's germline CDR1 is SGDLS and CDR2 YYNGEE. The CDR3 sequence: CASSVDGTFDNEQYF. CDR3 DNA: TGTGCCAGCAGCGTAGATGGGACCTTTGACAACGAGCAGTACTTC.

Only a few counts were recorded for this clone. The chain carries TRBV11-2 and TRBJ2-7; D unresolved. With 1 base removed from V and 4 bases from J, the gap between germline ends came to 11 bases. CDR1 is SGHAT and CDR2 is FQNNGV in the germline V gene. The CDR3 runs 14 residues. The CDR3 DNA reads TGTGCCAGCAGCTTAGGGGGATCCGAATACGAGCAGTACTTC. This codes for CASSLGGSEYEQYF.

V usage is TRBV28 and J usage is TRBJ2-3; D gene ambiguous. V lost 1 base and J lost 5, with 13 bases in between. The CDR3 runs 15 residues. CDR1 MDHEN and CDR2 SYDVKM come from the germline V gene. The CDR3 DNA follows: TGTGCCAGCAGTTTATCGCGAGCTGCACAAGATACGCAGTATTTT. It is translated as CASSLSRAAQDTQYF.

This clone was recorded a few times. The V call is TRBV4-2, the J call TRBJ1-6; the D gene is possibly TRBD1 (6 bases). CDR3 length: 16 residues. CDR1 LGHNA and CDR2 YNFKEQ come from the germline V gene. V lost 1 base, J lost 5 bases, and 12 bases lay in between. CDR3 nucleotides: TGTGCCAGCAGCCAAGTGGCGGGACAAGATAATTCACCCCTCCACTTT. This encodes CASSQVAGQDNSPLHF.

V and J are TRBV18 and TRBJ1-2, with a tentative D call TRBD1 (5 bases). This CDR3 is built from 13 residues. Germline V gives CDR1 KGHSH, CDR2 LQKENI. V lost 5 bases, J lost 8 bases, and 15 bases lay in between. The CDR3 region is CASSTQAVAGYTF. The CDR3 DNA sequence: TGTGCCAGCTCAACACAGGCCGTCGCGGGCTACACCTTC.

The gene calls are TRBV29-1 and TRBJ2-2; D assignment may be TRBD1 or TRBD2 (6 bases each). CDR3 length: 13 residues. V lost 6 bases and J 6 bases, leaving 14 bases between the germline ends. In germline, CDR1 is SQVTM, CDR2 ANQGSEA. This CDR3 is CSVGGTGSGELFF. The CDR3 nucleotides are TGCAGCGTGGGGGGCACAGGGTCCGGGGAGCTGTTTTTT.

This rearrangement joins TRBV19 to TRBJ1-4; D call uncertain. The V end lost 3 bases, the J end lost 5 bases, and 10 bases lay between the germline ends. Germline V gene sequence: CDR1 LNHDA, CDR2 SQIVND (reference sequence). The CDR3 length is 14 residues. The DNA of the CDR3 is TGTGCCAGTAGTATCCGGGGAGAGAATGAAAAACTGTTTTTT. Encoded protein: CASSIRGENEKLFF.

The DNA for the CDR3 is TGCGCCAGCAGCTTGGGTGTTGACTCACCCCTCCACTTT. It encodes CASSLGVDSPLHF. The genes are TRBV5-1 and TRBJ1-6; D remains unclear. The V end lost 0 bases, the J end lost 10 bases, and 8 bases lay between the germline ends. From germline, CDR1 is SGHRS and CDR2 YFSETQ. The CDR3 is made up of 13 amino acids.

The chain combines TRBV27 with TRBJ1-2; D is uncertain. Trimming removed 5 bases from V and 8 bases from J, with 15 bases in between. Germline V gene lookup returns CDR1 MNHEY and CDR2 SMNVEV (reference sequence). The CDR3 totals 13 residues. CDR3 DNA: TGTGCCAGCAGTCTTTCCCACTTTAGGGGCTACACCTTC. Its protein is CASSLSHFRGYTF.

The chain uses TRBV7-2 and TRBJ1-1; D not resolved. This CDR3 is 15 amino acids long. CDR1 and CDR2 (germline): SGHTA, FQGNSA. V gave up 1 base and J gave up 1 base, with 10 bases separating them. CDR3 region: CASSLEISQNTEAFF. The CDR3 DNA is TGTGCCAGCAGCTTAGAGATCAGCCAGAACACTGAAGCTTTCTTT.

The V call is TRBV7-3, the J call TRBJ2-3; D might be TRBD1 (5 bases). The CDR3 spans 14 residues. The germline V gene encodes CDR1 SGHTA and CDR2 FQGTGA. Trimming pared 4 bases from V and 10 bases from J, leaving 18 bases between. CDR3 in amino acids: CASSSTSQGSAQYF. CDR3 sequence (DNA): TGTGCCAGCAGCTCCACTTCGCAGGGCTCGGCGCAGTATTTT.

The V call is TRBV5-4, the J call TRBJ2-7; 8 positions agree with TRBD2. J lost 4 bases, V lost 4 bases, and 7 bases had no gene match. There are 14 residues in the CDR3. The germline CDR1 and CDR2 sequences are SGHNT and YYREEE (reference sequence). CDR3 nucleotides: TGTGCCAGCAGCGCCGGGACTAGGGGGTACGAGCAGTACTTC. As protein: CASSAGTRGYEQYF.

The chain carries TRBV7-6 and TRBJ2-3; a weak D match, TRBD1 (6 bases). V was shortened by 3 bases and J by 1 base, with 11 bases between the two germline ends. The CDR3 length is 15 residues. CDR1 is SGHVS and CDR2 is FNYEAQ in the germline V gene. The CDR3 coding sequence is TGTGCCAGCAGCTTTTCAGGGGCGCGCACAGATACGCAGTATTTT. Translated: CASSFSGARTDTQYF. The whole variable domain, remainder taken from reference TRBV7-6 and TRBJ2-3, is GAGVSQSPRYKVTKRGQDVALRCDPISGHVSLYWYRQALGQGPEFLTYFNYEAQQDKSGLPNDRFSAERPEGSISTLTIQRTEQRDSAMYRCASSFSGARTDTQYFGPGTRLTVL.

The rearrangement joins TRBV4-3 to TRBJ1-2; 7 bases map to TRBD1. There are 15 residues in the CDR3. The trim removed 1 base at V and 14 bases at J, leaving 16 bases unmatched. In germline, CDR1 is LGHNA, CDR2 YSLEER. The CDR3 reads CASSQGTGTDGGGTF. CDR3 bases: TGCGCCAGCAGCCAAGGGACGGGGACAGACGGAGGGGGGACCTTC.